These 25 T cell receptor beta chains came from one sample sequenced in a study of T cell responses to AZD1222 COVID-19 vaccine (dated by TCRdb to the early 2020s). Library prep was done by the immunoSEQ multiplex PCR assay. Drawn from immuneACCESS, this table holds only the in-frame rearrangements with V and J called that TCRdb kept. Clones are partly lost; checked studies trace under half to an unresolved V gene and leave the rest unexplained. In all, the sample holds tens of thousands of clones, and 90% of those were seen once. Of the sample, roughly two fifths falls within the top ten clones. Interpreted using the paper, the time point label stands for: about 28 days (+/-7) after the second vaccine dose. Source: peripheral blood, taken 28 days after the second AZD1222 dose. The receptors were sampled from an adult who received the AZD1222 COVID-19 vaccine.

V usage is TRBV6-5 and J usage is TRBJ2-2, with unresolved D. V was pared by 7 bases and J by 6 bases, with 9 bases between. This CDR3 comprises 12 residues. Germline V gives CDR1 MNHEY, CDR2 SVGAGI. CDR3 loop: CASTIEPGELFF. The CDR3 nucleotides are TGTGCCAGCACCATAGAGCCCGGGGAGCTGTTTTTT.

The chain links TRBV9 to TRBJ1-6; unclear D gene. CDR1 SGDLS and CDR2 YYNGEE come from the germline V gene. The CDR3 is 14 amino acids. Trimming took off 0 bases at V and 6 bases at J, with 7 bases between the two ends. The CDR3 region has the DNA TGTGCCAGCAGCGTAGTCGACTTTAATTCACCCCTCCACTTT. Protein: CASSVVDFNSPLHF.

This clone is deemed medium-sized. This rearrangement joins TRBV27 to TRBJ1-2, with 8 bases lining up with TRBD1. The trim removed 3 bases at V and 8 bases at J, leaving 5 bases unmatched. From germline, CDR1 is MNHEY and CDR2 SMNVEV (reference sequence). The CDR3 consists of 13 residues. CDR3: CASSFLQGAGYTF. The CDR3 DNA sequence: TGTGCCAGCAGTTTTTTGCAGGGGGCAGGCTACACCTTC.

The V call is TRBV14, the J call TRBJ1-4; the D gene is possibly TRBD1 (6 bases). The CDR3 is 14 residues long. V lost 3 bases and J lost 10, with 15 bases in between. Germline CDR1 reads SGHDN; CDR2 reads FVKESK. The CDR3 protein is CASSQTQGWGKLFF. The CDR3 nucleotides are TGTGCCAGCAGCCAGACCCAGGGGTGGGGAAAACTGTTTTTT.

The chain uses TRBV5-1 and TRBJ2-7; D remains unclear. Germline values: CDR1 SGHRS, CDR2 YFSETQ. The ends were cut back, 0 bases at V and 0 bases at J, with 13 bases in the middle. The CDR3 covers 16 residues. The CDR3 protein is CASSLVGSAASYEQYF. The CDR3 nucleotides are TGCGCCAGCAGCTTGGTCGGGTCGGCAGCCTCCTACGAGCAGTACTTC. Full variable domain (outside the CDR3, taken from reference TRBV5-1 and TRBJ2-7): KAGVTQTPRYLIKTRGQQVTLSCSPISGHRSVSWYQQTPGQGLQFLFEYFSETQRNKGNFPGRFSGRQFSNSRSEMNVSTLELGDSALYLCASSLVGSAASYEQYFGPGTRLTVT.

The V call is TRBV7-9, the J call TRBJ2-7, with TRBD2 identical over 10 bases. Germline loops: CDR1 SEHNR, CDR2 FQNEAQ (reference sequence). There are 16 residues in the CDR3. V was pared by 6 bases and J by 3 bases, with 11 bases of the junction left unmatched. In nucleotides, the CDR3 is TGTGCCAGCAGTCCTATCGGGACTAGCGAGAGCTACGAGCAGTACTTC. Its translation: CASSPIGTSESYEQYF.

J is TRBJ1-5 and V is TRBV19; 9 bases match TRBD1. CDR1 is LNHDA, CDR2 SQIVND, per germline (reference sequence). CDR3 length: 15 amino acids. V lost 9 bases to trimming and J lost 7 bases; unmatched junction nucleotides: 13. CDR3: CASRQGVVVTQPQHF. The CDR3 nucleotides are TGTGCCAGCAGACAGGGGGTTGTGGTTACGCAGCCCCAGCATTTT. Full variable domain (outside the CDR3, taken from reference TRBV19 and TRBJ1-5): DGGITQSPKYLFRKEGQNVTLSCEQNLNHDAMYWYRQDPGQGLRLIYYSQIVNDFQKGDIAEGYSVSREKKESFPLTVTSAQKNPTAFYLCASRQGVVVTQPQHFGDGTRLSIL.

V gene TRBV4-2 combines with J gene TRBJ2-1; D gene ambiguous. CDR1 is LGHNA, CDR2 YNFKEQ, per germline. V was trimmed by 1 base and J by 1 base, leaving 5 bases between them. The CDR3 has 14 residues. CDR3 coding DNA: TGTGCCAGCAGCCAAGTTCCATCCTACAATGAGCAGTTCTTC. Its protein product is CASSQVPSYNEQFF.

V usage is TRBV5-1 and J usage is TRBJ2-2, with D possibly matching TRBD1 (5 bases). Germline-derived CDR1 and CDR2 are SGHRS and YFSETQ. The CDR3 has 14 amino acids. Trimming cost V 1 base and J 4 bases, with 8 bases left between them. The CDR3 DNA is TGCGCCAGCAGCTTGACTACAGGCACCGGGGAGCTGTTTTTT. Residues: CASSLTTGTGELFF. The whole variable domain, filled in from reference TRBV5-1 and TRBJ2-2, reads KAGVTQTPRYLIKTRGQQVTLSCSPISGHRSVSWYQQTPGQGLQFLFEYFSETQRNKGNFPGRFSGRQFSNSRSEMNVSTLELGDSALYLCASSLTTGTGELFFGEGSRLTVL.

This clone was counted once. This chain links TRBV7-9 with TRBJ1-1; tentative D call: TRBD1 (5 bases). The CDR3 contains 13 residues. Germline V gives CDR1 SEHNR, CDR2 FQNEAQ (reference sequence). The ends were cut back, 5 bases at V and 1 base at J, with 8 bases in the middle. The CDR3, as DNA: TGTGCCAGCAGCCAGGGTGGGAACACTGAAGCTTTCTTT. It encodes CASSQGGNTEAFF. The entire variable domain, with the rest obtained from reference TRBV7-9 and TRBJ1-1, is as follows: DTGVSQNPRHKITKRGQNVTFRCDPISEHNRLYWYRQTLGQGPEFLTYFQNEAQLEKSRLLSDRFSAERPKGSFSTLEIQRTEQGDSAMYLCASSQGGNTEAFFGQGTRLTVV.

The DNA of the CDR3 is TGTGCCAGCAGTGAAACCTGGGGAGGCAATCAGCCCCAGCATTTT. Translation gives CASSETWGGNQPQHF. The chain couples TRBV6-1 to TRBJ1-5; D is unresolved. V gave up 2 bases and J gave up 2 bases, with 10 bases separating them. CDR1 is MNHNS and CDR2 is SASEGT in the germline V gene. The CDR3 extends over 15 amino acids.

This chain joins TRBV19 and TRBJ1-6; 9 bases are a match to TRBD1. With V trimmed by 4 bases and J by 7 bases, 5 bases remained unmatched. Germline CDR1 reads LNHDA; CDR2 reads SQIVND (reference sequence). The CDR3 totals 15 residues. CDR3 sequence (DNA): TGTGCCAGTAGTACGAGGGACAGGGCGAATTCACCCCTCCACTTT. It encodes CASSTRDRANSPLHF.

The chain has TRBV12-5 and TRBJ1-6; D is undetermined. With 1 base removed from V and 7 bases from J, the gap between germline ends came to 8 bases. Per the germline V gene, CDR1 is LGHNT and CDR2 is FRNRAP. CDR3 length: 14 residues. This CDR3 is CASGLDTWNSPLHF. DNA of the CDR3: TGTGCTAGTGGTTTGGACACGTGGAATTCACCCCTCCACTTT.

The CDR3 loop reads CASSGDRGSGYTF. In DNA, the CDR3 is TGTGCCAGCTCCGGGGACAGGGGATCTGGCTACACCTTC. The chain combines TRBV25-1 with TRBJ1-2, with 10 bases aligning to TRBD1. Germline V gives CDR1 MGHDK, CDR2 SYGVNS. Germline trimming cut 8 bases from V and 7 bases from J; bases unmatched to any gene: 7. The CDR3 is 13 residues long.

This clone was picked up a small number of times. This chain links TRBV6-6 with TRBJ2-1; 7 nucleotides agree with TRBD1. The CDR3 has 13 residues. J lost 6 bases, V lost 5 bases, and 4 bases had no gene match. Germline CDR1 and CDR2: MNHNY and SVGAGI (reference sequence). DNA of the CDR3: TGTGCCAGCAGTATCGGGACAGTCAATGAGCAGTTCTTC. Amino acid sequence: CASSIGTVNEQFF.

The rearrangement uses TRBV7-2 and TRBJ1-4, with 7 nucleotides matching TRBD1. V gave up 5 bases and J gave up 5 bases; unmatched junction bases: 8. The germline gives CDR1 SGHTA, CDR2 FQGNSA. The CDR3 runs to 15 residues. CDR3 protein: CASSPPGTVNEKLFF. DNA for the CDR3: TGTGCCAGCAGCCCCCCCGGGACAGTCAATGAAAAACTGTTTTTT.

This chain joins TRBV21-1 and TRBJ1-5. TRBV21-1 is recorded as a pseudogene. This CDR3 spans 14 amino acids. In DNA form, the CDR3 reads TGTGCCAGCAGCACGTGGAGGGGGACTCAGCCCCAGCATTTT. Residues: CASSTWRGTQPQHF.

The chain couples TRBV9 to TRBJ2-3; 7 bases match TRBD2. J lost 0 bases, V lost 2 bases, and 3 bases had no gene match. Germline CDR1 is SGDLS and CDR2 is YYNGEE. The CDR3 runs to 15 residues. CDR3 region: CASSVTSASTDTQYF. In DNA, the CDR3 is TGTGCCAGCAGCGTTACTAGCGCTAGCACAGATACGCAGTATTTT. Full variable domain (remainder filled in from reference TRBV9 and TRBJ2-3): DSGVTQTPKHLITATGQRVTLRCSPRSGDLSVYWYQQSLDQGLQFLIQYYNGEERAKGNILERFSAQQFPDLHSELNLSSLELGDSALYFCASSVTSASTDTQYFGPGTRLTVL.

This clone was recorded a few times. The chain combines TRBV27 with TRBJ1-1; the D gene is possibly TRBD1 (5 bases). CDR1 is MNHEY and CDR2 is SMNVEV in the germline V gene (reference sequence). Trimming took off 8 bases at V and 4 bases at J, with 17 bases between the two ends. CDR3 length: 14 residues. CDR3 sequence reads: CASSRAAPFTEAFF. DNA of the CDR3: TGTGCCAGCTCCAGGGCAGCCCCATTCACTGAAGCTTTCTTT.

This clone was counted a few times. The chain has TRBV9 and TRBJ2-1; D remains ambiguous. CDR3 length equals 14 residues. Germline lookup yields CDR1 SGDLS and CDR2 YYNGEE. V was clipped by 0 bases and J by 4 bases, with 8 bases between them. The CDR3 coding sequence is TGTGCCAGCAGCGTAGGTTTGGGGTACAATGAGCAGTTCTTC. Its protein product is CASSVGLGYNEQFF. Combining the CDR3 with reference TRBV9 and TRBJ2-1 gives the whole variable domain DSGVTQTPKHLITATGQRVTLRCSPRSGDLSVYWYQQSLDQGLQFLIQYYNGEERAKGNILERFSAQQFPDLHSELNLSSLELGDSALYFCASSVGLGYNEQFFGPGTRLTVL.

This clone was observed a single time. This rearrangement joins TRBV7-2 to TRBJ2-7, with 7 bases that match TRBD1. Germline V gene sequence: CDR1 SGHTA, CDR2 FQGNSA. CDR3 length equals 14 residues. V was clipped by 1 base and J by 3 bases; unmatched bases: 3. CDR3 in amino acids: CASSLVGTDYEQYF. CDR3 coding DNA: TGTGCCAGCAGCTTAGTAGGGACAGACTACGAGCAGTACTTC.

The chain combines TRBV5-6 with TRBJ2-5; 10 bases match TRBD2. The junction had 9 bases not matched to a gene; V was cut back by 3 bases and J by 4 bases. CDR3 length: 16 amino acids. Germline V CDR1 and CDR2: SGHDT, YYEEEE. The CDR3 region is CASSYRASGGTETQYF. For the CDR3, the DNA is TGTGCCAGCAGCTACCGGGCTAGCGGGGGCACAGAGACCCAGTACTTC.

The V call is TRBV6-2 or TRBV6-3, the J call TRBJ1-2; D possibly corresponds to TRBD1 (5 bases). V was pared by 0 bases and J by 8 bases, with 13 bases between. This CDR3 is built from 14 residues. Germline values: CDR1 MNHEY, CDR2 SVGEGT. The CDR3 is CASSYSGTGGGYTF. CDR3 bases: TGTGCCAGCAGTTACTCCGGGACTGGCGGCGGCTACACCTTC.

The rearrangement links TRBV5-1 to TRBJ1-6, with D unresolved. The V gene's germline CDR1 is SGHRS and CDR2 YFSETQ. The CDR3 runs 15 residues. V lost 4 bases, J lost 10 bases, and 18 bases lay in between. The CDR3 region has the DNA TGCGCCAGCAGCCTTCTCGGGCCCTCGGAATCACCCCTCCACTTT. Protein product: CASSLLGPSESPLHF.

V usage is TRBV9 and J usage is TRBJ1-1, with a tentative D call TRBD1 (5 bases). The V and J ends lost 0 bases and 6 bases respectively, with 15 bases between them. Germline lookup yields CDR1 SGDLS and CDR2 YYNGEE. The CDR3 is made up of 15 amino acids. The CDR3: CASSVGLFQGAEAFF. The CDR3 DNA is TGTGCCAGCAGCGTAGGACTCTTCCAGGGCGCTGAAGCTTTCTTT. The whole variable domain, filled in from reference TRBV9 and TRBJ1-1, reads DSGVTQTPKHLITATGQRVTLRCSPRSGDLSVYWYQQSLDQGLQFLIQYYNGEERAKGNILERFSAQQFPDLHSELNLSSLELGDSALYFCASSVGLFQGAEAFFGQGTRLTVV.